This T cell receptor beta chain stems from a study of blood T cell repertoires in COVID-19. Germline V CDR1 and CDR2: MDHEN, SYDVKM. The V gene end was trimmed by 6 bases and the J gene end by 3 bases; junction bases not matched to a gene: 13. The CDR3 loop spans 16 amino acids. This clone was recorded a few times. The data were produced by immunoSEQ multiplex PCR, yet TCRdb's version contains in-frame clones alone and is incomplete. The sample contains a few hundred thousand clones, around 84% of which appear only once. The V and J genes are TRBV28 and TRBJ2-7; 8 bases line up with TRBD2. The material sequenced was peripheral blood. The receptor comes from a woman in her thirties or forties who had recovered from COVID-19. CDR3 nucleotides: TGTGCCAGCAGCCCACTAACGCGGGGGGCCGTCTACGAGCAGTACTTC. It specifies CASSPLTRGAVYEQYF.